This entry lists 9 T cell receptor beta chains sequenced from one sample in a study of blood T cell repertoires in COVID-19. Libraries were prepared by immunoSEQ multiplex PCR; TCRdb keeps only in-frame clonotypes and omits some of them. The sample records about 190,000 clones, about 88% being singletons. The sample was peripheral blood. All receptors come from a man between 25 and 39 years old with active or convalescent COVID-19.

This clone was recorded a few times. This chain connects TRBV7-6 to TRBJ1-1; perhaps TRBD1 as D (5 bases). Germline CDR1 SGHVS, CDR2 FNYEAQ. CDR3 size: 15 residues. V gave up 6 bases and J gave up 5 bases, with 19 bases separating them. Written as DNA, the CDR3 is TGTGCCAGCAGACTTACCGAGATGGGGGGAACTGAAGCTTTCTTT. Translated: CASRLTEMGGTEAFF.

The chain recombines TRBV30 with TRBJ2-4; D call uncertain. CDR3 size: 15 residues. V shed 1 base and J shed 1 base, with 11 bases lying between them. Germline V lookup: CDR1 GTSNPN, CDR2 SVGIG (reference sequence). The CDR3 coding sequence is TGTGCCTGGAGTGACTACGGGTGGGCCAAAAACATTCAGTACTTC. It encodes CAWSDYGWAKNIQYF. The full variable domain, with the rest looked up from reference TRBV30 and TRBJ2-4, is SQTIHQWPATLVQPVGSPLSLECTVEGTSNPNLYWYRQAAGRGLQLLFYSVGIGQISSEVPQNLSASRPQDRQFILSSKKLLLSDSGFYLCAWSDYGWAKNIQYFGAGTRLSVL.

The chain recombines TRBV6-5 with TRBJ2-2, with D hard to call. The length of the CDR3 is 15 residues. CDR1 is MNHEY, CDR2 SVGAGI, per germline. Trimming cost V 0 bases and J 4 bases, with 9 bases left between them. In nucleotides, the CDR3 is TGTGCCAGCAGTTACTCTTGGGCCGGCACCGGGGAGCTGTTTTTT. The encoded protein is CASSYSWAGTGELFF.

The chain carries TRBV6-1 and TRBJ1-4; perhaps TRBD1 as D (6 bases). The CDR3 contains 15 residues. Between the trimmed V and J ends, which lost 2 bases and 0 bases, there was a span of 7 bases. Germline V CDR1 and CDR2: MNHNS, SASEGT. CDR3 nucleotides: TGTGCCAGCAGTGAAACAGGGACAACTAATGAAAAACTGTTTTTT. It specifies CASSETGTTNEKLFF.

The chain recombines TRBV11-2 with TRBJ1-3, with D possibly matching TRBD1 (5 bases). Trimming removed 5 bases from V and 0 bases from J, with 14 bases in between. The CDR3 covers 16 residues. CDR1 is SGHAT and CDR2 is FQNNGV in the germline V gene. The CDR3 region is CASSPRQPSSGNTIYF. CDR3 nucleotide sequence: TGTGCCAGCAGCCCCCGACAGCCCAGCTCTGGAAACACCATATATTTT.

This clone was observed a single time. CDR3 region: CASSQEKVDRGYGYTF. Here the CDR3 DNA reads TGCGCCAGCAGCCAAGAAAAGGTCGACAGGGGGTATGGCTACACCTTC. The chain is built from TRBV4-3 and TRBJ1-2, with 9 bases matching TRBD1. This CDR3 comprises 16 residues. Germline V CDR1 and CDR2: LGHNA, YSLEER. V lost 0 bases and J lost 5; bases outside the gene matches: 7.

CDR3 sequence: CSVGGTLGMGNEQFF. The DNA for the CDR3 is TGCAGCGTTGGGGGGACATTAGGGATGGGCAATGAGCAGTTCTTC. The chain couples TRBV29-1 to TRBJ2-1; weak D call: TRBD1 (6 bases). The V gene's germline CDR1 is SQVTM and CDR2 ANQGSEA. This CDR3 is built from 15 residues. V was cut by 4 bases and J by 6 bases, with 19 bases left in between.

The V call is TRBV4-1, the J call TRBJ1-2, with TRBD1 matching 7 bases. CDR3 length equals 15 residues. Trimming cost V 1 base and J 4 bases; bases outside gene matches: 6. Germline CDR1 reads MGHRA; CDR2 reads YSYEKL. In DNA form, the CDR3 reads TGCGCCAGCAGCCAAGCCCAGACAGGGACCTATGGCTACACCTTC. Translation gives CASSQAQTGTYGYTF.

This chain connects TRBV6-6 to TRBJ2-7; 10 bases fit TRBD2. This CDR3 is 15 amino acids long. J was trimmed by 0 bases and V by 5 bases; bases with no gene match: 4. The V gene's germline CDR1 is MNHNY and CDR2 SVGAGI (reference sequence). For the CDR3, the DNA is TGTGCCAGCAGTCAGGGACTAGCGAGCTCCTACGAGCAGTACTTC. This gives the protein CASSQGLASSYEQYF.